The 21 T cell receptor beta chains below come from one sample, sequenced in a study of post-analysis software for immune sequencing data. Overall study results and limits: TRBV5-6, TRBV5-1 and TRBV20-1 belonged to a set of about 5 TRBV segments that were more frequent in patients than controls.

Incorporated into the TCR beta cDNA libraries were unique molecular identifiers, which served to reduce PCR and sequencing biases. TCRdb re-derived calls from the PCR reads in MiXCR, one entry per CDR3 protein. This sample has 350,000 to 450,000 distinct CDR3 sequences, with 30% to 45% found just once. The antigens for these receptors are not known. Source material: blood. The source is a girl between 2 and 10 years old with multiple sclerosis.

The CDR3 here is CSAPIQRGPGDTQYF. The CDR3 nucleotides read TGCAGTGCTCCTATTCAGCGGGGCCCCGGGGATACGCAGTATTTT. This rearrangement joins TRBV20-1 to TRBJ2-3, with 7 bases aligning to TRBD2. Germline V CDR1 and CDR2: DFQATT, SNEGSKA (reference sequence). CDR3 size: 15 residues. V lost 5 bases and J lost 6; bases outside the gene matches: 14.

Only one count was recorded for this clonotype. CDR3 loop: CASRSGTANEKLFF. CDR3 DNA sequence: TGTGCCAGCAGAAGCGGGACAGCTAATGAAAAACTGTTTTTT. The chain couples TRBV28 to TRBJ1-4, with 7 bases that match TRBD1. J gave up 3 bases and V 6 bases, and 4 bases lay outside the gene matches. The CDR3 consists of 14 residues. Germline lookup yields CDR1 MDHEN and CDR2 SYDVKM.

CDR3 in amino acids: CASSLSQGQETQYF. As DNA, the CDR3 is TGTGCCAGCAGCTTATCCCAGGGGCAAGAGACCCAGTACTTC. V gene TRBV7-9 combines with J gene TRBJ2-5, with D tentatively TRBD1 (6 bases). The CDR3 extends over 14 amino acids. Trimming took 2 bases from V and 2 from J, leaving 9 bases between them. Germline V gene sequence: CDR1 SEHNR, CDR2 FQNEAQ (reference sequence).

V is TRBV7-3 and J is TRBJ2-5, with a weak D call TRBD1 (5 bases). The CDR3 is 15 residues long. The V end was cut by 2 bases, the J end by 2 bases, with 12 bases between. Germline V CDR1 and CDR2: SGHTA, FQGTGA. DNA for the CDR3: TGTGCCAGCAGCTTATATGGGGCGACGCAAGAGACCCAGTACTTC. Its translation: CASSLYGATQETQYF.

At least ten counts were recorded for this clonotype. The J gene is TRBJ2-7, the V gene TRBV9, with 9 bases that match TRBD1. This CDR3 region has 15 residues. Germline CDR1 reads SGDLS; CDR2 reads YYNGEE. V lost 0 bases and J lost 5; bases outside the gene matches: 6. CDR3 protein: CASSVGGQGNHEQYF. The CDR3 DNA follows: TGTGCCAGCAGCGTAGGAGGACAGGGGAACCACGAGCAGTACTTC.

This clonotype was observed once. This rearrangement joins TRBV12-3 or TRBV12-4 to TRBJ2-1; D uncertain. Trimming took off 6 bases at V and 3 bases at J, with 12 bases between the two ends. The CDR3 totals 14 residues. The CDR3 sequence: CASRPGLNYNEQFF. CDR3 sequence (DNA): TGTGCCAGCAGGCCGGGCCTTAACTACAATGAGCAGTTCTTC.

V is TRBV12-3 or TRBV12-4 and J is TRBJ1-2; D perhaps matches TRBD1 (6 bases). The CDR3 sequence is 14 residues long. The germline V and J ends were trimmed by 6 bases and 3 bases, with 14 bases remaining between them. The CDR3 protein is CASRFGGTHYGYTF. The CDR3, as DNA: TGTGCCAGCAGGTTCGGTGGGACACACTATGGCTACACCTTC.

This clonotype is a singleton in its sample. CDR3 region: CASSPPGLPPYEQYF. The CDR3, as DNA: TGTGCCAGCTCACCACCCGGCCTACCACCCTACGAGCAGTACTTC. V gene TRBV18 combines with J gene TRBJ2-7; D remains unclear. Trimming took off 0 bases at V and 2 bases at J, with 11 bases between the two ends. Germline V lookup: CDR1 KGHSH, CDR2 LQKENI. CDR3 length equals 15 residues.

The chain employs TRBV7-9 and TRBJ2-7; maybe TRBD2 (5 bases). Looked up from germline, CDR1 is SEHNR and CDR2 is FQNEAQ (reference sequence). This CDR3 region has 13 residues. The V and J ends lost 5 bases and 7 bases respectively, with 15 bases between them. CDR3 nucleotides: TGTGCCAGCAGCCTCCCGGCGGGCAGGGAGCAGTACTTC. This codes for CASSLPAGREQYF. The full variable domain, rest sourced from reference TRBV7-9 and TRBJ2-7, is DTGVSQNPRHKITKRGQNVTFRCDPISEHNRLYWYRQTLGQGPEFLTYFQNEAQLEKSRLLSDRFSAERPKGSFSTLEIQRTEQGDSAMYLCASSLPAGREQYFGPGTRLTVT.

CDR3 nucleotides: TGTGCCAGCAGTGCAGCACAGCGTTTGAACACTGAAGCTTTCTTT. Protein sequence: CASSAAQRLNTEAFF. The chain is built from TRBV6-6 and TRBJ1-1; D remains unclear. There are 15 residues in the CDR3. Germline V gives CDR1 MNHNY, CDR2 SVGAGI (reference sequence). The V end lost 5 bases, the J end lost 0 bases, and 13 bases lay between the germline ends.

In the case of this clonotype: An end of the junction differs from the germline gene, which may be a read error. The V gene is TRBV29-1, the J gene TRBJ2-6; 8 nucleotides agree with TRBD1. Germline CDR1 is SQVTM and CDR2 is ANQGSEA. The CDR3 consists of 16 residues. CDR3 sequence (DNA): TGCAGCGCTGGGACAGGAGTCCTCTCTGGGGCCAACGTCCGGACTTTC. Translated, it gives CSAGTGVLSGANVRTF.

The chain uses TRBV7-2 and TRBJ2-7; D ambiguous. The germline V gene encodes CDR1 SGHTA and CDR2 FQGNSA. There are 16 residues in the CDR3. With 5 bases removed from V and 0 bases from J, the gap between germline ends came to 17 bases. The CDR3 region is CASSIRYGPDSYEQYF. The CDR3 coding sequence is TGTGCCAGCAGCATTAGGTACGGCCCCGACTCCTACGAGCAGTACTTC.

This chain connects TRBV14 to TRBJ2-3, with D perhaps TRBD1 or TRBD2 (5 bases each). V was cut by 1 base and J by 14 bases, with 16 bases left in between. The CDR3 length is 13 residues. CDR1 and CDR2 from the germline V gene are SGHDN and FVKESK. The CDR3 DNA sequence: TGTGCCAGCAGCCAAGGGACGGGACGACCGGCGTATTTT. Translating gives CASSQGTGRPAYF.

V gene TRBV6-5 combines with J gene TRBJ1-2, with unresolved D. Germline CDR1 MNHEY, CDR2 SVGAGI. The CDR3 sequence is 15 residues long. V dropped 0 bases and J dropped 3 bases, with 11 bases sitting between them. The DNA of the CDR3 is TGTGCCAGCAGTTACTCGACCTCCAGTTACTATGGCTACACCTTC. Translated, it gives CASSYSTSSYYGYTF.

This chain connects TRBV6-5 to TRBJ2-1, with 7 bases aligning to TRBD1. In germline, CDR1 is MNHEY, CDR2 SVGAGI. This CDR3 has 13 amino acids. Trimming took 2 bases from V and 7 from J; bases not matched to a gene: 2. DNA for the CDR3: TGTGCCAGCAGTTACGACAGGGTAAATGAGCAGTTCTTC. It yields the protein CASSYDRVNEQFF.

This chain links TRBV20-1 with TRBJ2-1; 10 bases map to TRBD2. The J segment lost 7 bases and the V segment lost 4 bases, leaving 4 bases of the junction unmatched. The CDR3 runs 13 residues. CDR1 and CDR2 from the germline V gene are DFQATT and SNEGSKA (reference sequence). CDR3 nucleotide sequence: TGCAGTGCTACTAGCGGGAGTCGGAATGAGCAGTTCTTC. Its protein is CSATSGSRNEQFF.

With respect to this clonotype: Sequence at one end of the junction differs from germline and may be a read error. The genes are TRBV28 and TRBJ1-2, with 7 bases identical to TRBD1. The CDR3 contains 15 residues. The germline V gene encodes CDR1 MDHEN and CDR2 SYDVKM. DNA for the CDR3: TGTGCCAGCAGTATGCCGCGGACAGGAGTCTATAGCTACACCTTC. This encodes CASSMPRTGVYSYTF.

This chain joins TRBV20-1 and TRBJ2-3, with TRBD2 matching over 12 bases. V lost 4 bases and J lost 0; bases outside the gene matches: 2. CDR3 length: 15 residues. Per germline, CDR1 DFQATT and CDR2 SNEGSKA (reference sequence). DNA of the CDR3: TGCAGTGCTAAACTAGCGGGGGGAAGCACAGATACGCAGTATTTT. It specifies CSAKLAGGSTDTQYF.

The rearrangement links TRBV7-2 to TRBJ1-2; D may be TRBD1 (5 bases). CDR1 is SGHTA and CDR2 is FQGNSA in the germline V gene. The CDR3 spans 16 residues. Trimming removed 0 bases from V and 4 bases from J, with 15 bases in between. The CDR3 region has the DNA TGTGCCAGCAGCTTAGCGCGGGGACGAGAAAGCTATGGCTACACCTTC. Amino acid sequence: CASSLARGRESYGYTF. The whole variable domain, remainder taken from reference TRBV7-2 and TRBJ1-2, is GAGVSQSPSNKVTEKGKDVELRCDPISGHTALYWYRQSLGQGLEFLIYFQGNSAPDKSGLPSDRFSAERTGGSVSTLTIQRTQQEDSAVYLCASSLARGRESYGYTFGSGTRLTVV.

The chain combines TRBV11-2 with TRBJ2-5; 7 nucleotides align to TRBD2. The J call may be wrong; the DNA end is better matched by TRBJ2-7. The CDR3 is 13 residues long. CDR1 is SGHAT, CDR2 FQNNGV, per germline. The CDR3 spells CASSLGLAHEQYF. Written as DNA, the CDR3 is TGTGCCAGCAGCTTAGGACTAGCCCACGAGCAGTACTTC.

By frequency in the sample, this clonotype is medium-sized. The rearrangement links TRBV13 to TRBJ2-3; TRBD2 aligns across 7 bases. Trimming took 1 base from V and 3 from J; bases not matched to a gene: 4. Germline V lookup: CDR1 PRHDT, CDR2 FYEKMQ (reference sequence). CDR3 length: 15 residues. CDR3 DNA sequence: TGTGCCAGCAGCTTAGCCGGGAGGCCGACAGATACGCAGTATTTT. Translated, it gives CASSLAGRPTDTQYF.